This T cell receptor beta chain was profiled in a study of identical twins (TCRdb year 2016). Looking at the study overall: The study deep-sequenced TCR alpha and beta repertoires from monozygotic twins, unrelated adults of various ages and cord blood to test whether fetal clonotypes persist. To rule out contamination, replicate twin experiments were performed at different times with different library preparation protocols. General conclusions and limits of the study: In monozygotic twins, out-of-frame TCR alpha sharing was systematically underestimated by recombination models, although the models agreed with sharing between unrelated individuals. Abundant cord blood beta clonotypes carried fewer insertions; young adult naive repertoires showed a weaker similar trend, while memory repertoires showed none. Excess twin sharing in beta out-of-frame sequences was weaker because fewer shared sequences lowered the signal-to-noise ratio. Compared with coincidental sharing between unrelated individuals, out-of-frame TCR alpha sequences shared between twins had an excess of sequences with low generation probability. Zero-insertion analyses could be partly confounded by invariant T cells such as MAIT and iNKT, though diverse VJ usage argued against such confounding for most clonotypes. Because the same donors could not be followed over many years, conclusions were based on cross-sectional statistical analysis.

There are many counts of this clonotype. Its antigen remains unidentified. No clone much larger than this one lies a single base away; base qualities are absent. Only healthy Caucasian donors were included. Three pairs of female monozygotic twins, all aged 18 to 29 years, made up the twin cohort. CD4+ and CD8+ T cell populations were isolated with positive isolation kits from Invitrogen. The library was prepared using 5' RACE. The sequencer listed for this sample is Illumina HiSeq 2000. A universal primer binding site was added through template switching, and the final cDNA carried a unique molecular identifier so that TCR cDNA molecules could be counted accurately. First-strand cDNA for TCR alpha and beta chains was synthesized from specific primers in the conserved constant-segment region. To control for contamination, every cDNA library was double barcoded, receiving both a SMART-Mk sample barcode and Illumina barcodes. TruSeq adapter sequences along with Illumina sample barcodes were introduced in two successive PCR steps. The TCR alpha and beta cDNA libraries were sequenced on the Illumina HiSeq platform using custom primers. On the authors' methods: MiGEC was used to process raw reads and extract unique molecular identifiers, and MiXCR was used to find CDR3 positions. For each individual, recombination models were inferred using an EM algorithm with the repgenHMM and IGoR tools. The tcR package in R was used for shared clonotype analysis, with sharing normalized by the product of cloneset sizes. To study raw recombination free of thymic and clonal selection effects, out-of-frame nonproductive sequences were analyzed. TCRdb trimmed the raw reads at Q25, called clones with MiXCR and kept productive beta chains. Every CDR3 protein is listed once, alongside the most common genes and DNA of its rows. V and J calls and clone size were set by TCRdb, not the authors. A total of approximately 500,000 distinct CDR3 sequences appear in this sample, nearly 15% of them only once. Roughly 0.44% of the sample rests with the top ten.

These data are also associated with another study on yellow fever vaccine responses in identical twins. That second publication adds: According to the authors, the vaccine-induced T cell response in identical twins seemed to be partly convergent and partly specific to each individual. In identical twins, the study followed T cell clones that responded to the vaccine with precision.

This sequence originates from a woman between 18 and 29 years old in good health. Source material: CD4+ T cells sorted from blood.

The nucleotide sequence reads as follows: TGTGCCAGCAGTCCCCGGTCTCGGGAGGGCACAGATACGCAGTATTTT. Its amino acids are CASSPRSREGTDTQYF. The sequence joins TRBV12-3 or TRBV12-4 to TRBJ2-3, with 7 bases in between that match TRBD2. From the cysteine up to the phenylalanine, the CDR3 has a length of 16 residues. Of all the DNA, just the CDR3 is kept, 48 bases in frame from base 1. Trimmed from V: 5 bases; trimmed from J: 1 base; junction bases lacking a gene match: 9.